A selection of T cell receptor beta chains follows, all from one sample in a study of cytomegalovirus exposure and HLA in healthy donors. Profiled with immunoSEQ multiplex PCR; TCRdb holds only in-frame clones, not every one. The sample gives about 120,000 clones, less than 80% of which show up once; 8% to 9.5% is in the top ten. The sequencing input was PBMCs. The receptors come from a woman between 40 and 55 years old in good health and CMV-seropositive. CDR3s include the opening cysteine and the closing phenylalanine or tryptophan. Fields, in order: clone size, J gene, D gene, V gene, CDR3 DNA, CDR3 protein. A D gene is named only where the DNA matches it firmly. Some rows have no size entry. The others give once, few or many, or a class for an expanded clone.

>NA|TRBJ2-3|TRBD2|TRBV5-1
TGCGCCAGCAGCTTGAGCGGGACGGGGAATCCAGATACGCAGTATTTT
CASSLSGTGNPDTQYF
>NA|TRBJ1-2|NA|TRBV29-1
TGCAGCGCCCGAGGGGGTCTGGACTATGGCTACACCTTC
CSARGGLDYGYTF
>NA|TRBJ1-3|TRBD1|TRBV30
TGTGCCTGGAGTGGAAACAGGGGGCCTGGAAACACCATATATTTT
CAWSGNRGPGNTIYF
>NA|TRBJ1-2|NA|TRBV19
TGTGCCAGTAGTATTTATCAGGGACACTACACCTTC
CASSIYQGHYTF
>NA|TRBJ2-7|TRBD1|TRBV9
TGTGCCAGCAGCGTAGCCGGACAGGGGTTATACGAGCAGTACTTC
CASSVAGQGLYEQYF
>NA|TRBJ2-2|TRBD1|TRBV2
TGTGCCAGCCAATGGACAGGGAACACCGGGGAGCTGTTTTTT
CASQWTGNTGELFF
>once|TRBJ2-7|TRBD2|TRBV6-1
TGTGCCAGCAGTAATGGACTAGCGGGAACCTACGAGCAGTACTTC
CASSNGLAGTYEQYF
>few|TRBJ2-3|NA|TRBV7-8
TGTGCCAGCAGCTTGGGAGAAATTAGAGCGCAGTATTTT
CASSLGEIRAQYF
>NA|TRBJ2-7|TRBD2|TRBV6-5
TGTGCCAGCAGCCCCGGACTAGCCAACTCCTACGAGCAGTACTTC
CASSPGLANSYEQYF
>NA|TRBJ1-2|TRBD1|TRBV5-4
TGTGCCAGCAGCTCAGGGGGTATCAGAGGGCACACCTTC
CASSSGGIRGHTF
>once|TRBJ2-1|NA|TRBV10-1
TGCGCCAGCAAGGCGGGCAAACTATCCGGCTACAATGAGCAGTTCTTC
CASKAGKLSGYNEQFF
>NA|TRBJ1-2|TRBD1|TRBV5-4
TGTGCCAGCAGCTTAGCGCCGGGGACAGGGCCCGGCTACACCTTC
CASSLAPGTGPGYTF
>NA|TRBJ2-7|NA|TRBV4-1
TGCGCCAGCAGCCAAGGTAGTAGCGGACAATACGAGCAGTACTTC
CASSQGSSGQYEQYF
>once|TRBJ2-2|TRBD2|TRBV4-2
TGTGCCAGCAGCCAGGATATCGGACTAGCGGGGGTCACCGGGGAGCTGTTTTTT
CASSQDIGLAGVTGELFF
>NA|TRBJ1-5|TRBD1|TRBV28
TGTGCCAGCAGTATCCCAGGGGGCGGAAGCAATCAGCCCCAGCATTTT
CASSIPGGGSNQPQHF
>few|TRBJ2-1|TRBD2|TRBV28
TGTGCCCACAACCGGGTGGTAGCGGGAGGCAGGGAGCAGTTCTTC
CAHNRVVAGGREQFF
>NA|TRBJ1-5|NA|TRBV27
TGTGCCAGCAGTTTGGAGGGCTTCAATCAGCCCCAGCATTTT
CASSLEGFNQPQHF
>NA|TRBJ2-5|TRBD1|TRBV10-2
TGCGCCAGCAGTGGCTCGACAGGGATTTATCAAGAGACCCAGTACTTC
CASSGSTGIYQETQYF
>few|TRBJ2-1|NA|TRBV6-6
TGTGCCAGCAGTTCGAGTACGGCCTACAATGAGCAGTTCTTC
CASSSSTAYNEQFF
>few|TRBJ1-1|NA|TRBV6-1
TGTGCCAGCAGCCCCGGAGGGTTGGACACTGAAGCTTTCTTT
CASSPGGLDTEAFF
>once|TRBJ2-1|NA|TRBV4-2
TGTGCCAGCAGCCCCGGTAGAGAGGGGGATGAGCAGTTCTTC
CASSPGREGDEQFF
>few|TRBJ1-5|NA|TRBV12-5
TGTGCTAGTGGTTTGGACCACGCGGTCGGCGCCGATCAGCCCCAGCATTTT
CASGLDHAVGADQPQHF
>few|TRBJ1-1|TRBD1|TRBV7-9
TGTGCCAGCAGCTCCGACCCGGGACAGGGTAGGACTGAAGCTTTCTTT
CASSSDPGQGRTEAFF
>NA|TRBJ1-1|NA|TRBV5-5
TGTGCCAGCAGCTTGGCCGGGTACACTGAAGCTTTCTTT
CASSLAGYTEAFF
>NA|TRBJ1-1|NA|TRBV7-9
TGTGCCACGACCAGGGGAGAGCTAGAAGCTTTCTTT
CATTRGELEAFF
>NA|TRBJ2-4|TRBD2|TRBV30
TGTGCCTGGAGTGTACAGCGGGATGACATTCAGTACTTC
CAWSVQRDDIQYF
>few|TRBJ2-2|NA|TRBV4-2
TGTGCCAGCAGCCAAGTTTCTGTCGACACCGGGGAGCTGTTTTTT
CASSQVSVDTGELFF
>NA|TRBJ2-1|NA|TRBV19
TGTGCCAGTAGTATTTCCAGCGCTTTAGGCAATGAGCAGTTCTTC
CASSISSALGNEQFF
>NA|TRBJ2-5|TRBD1|TRBV29-1
TGCAGCGTTGATGGTATCGGGACAGGGGGTAGGGAGACCCAGTACTTC
CSVDGIGTGGRETQYF
>NA|TRBJ1-5|TRBD1|TRBV25-1
TGTGCCAGCAGAACCGGGACAGGGGGTTTTTGGCAGCCCCAGCATTTT
CASRTGTGGFWQPQHF
>NA|TRBJ2-7|NA|TRBV28
TGTGCCAGCAGTTTCTACTACGAGCAGTACTTC
CASSFYYEQYF
>few|TRBJ2-7|NA|TRBV7-2
TGTGCCAGCAGCTACCCGTCGGGAGTTGGGCAGTACTTC
CASSYPSGVGQYF